Shown below are 6 T cell receptor beta chains from a single sample sequenced in a study of blood T cell repertoires in COVID-19 (TCRdb year 2020). The receptor library was made with the immunoSEQ multiplex PCR assay. TCRdb took over this immuneACCESS table, retaining in-frame rearrangements with V and J assigned. Such tables are incomplete; in checked studies, under half of the missing clones stem from an unresolved V gene, and the remainder is unexplained. The sample contains more than 55,000 clones, around 73% of them found a single time. Of the sample, about 22% falls within the top ten clones. What was sequenced was peripheral blood. All receptors come from an older man with active or convalescent COVID-19.

The V and J genes are TRBV7-6 and TRBJ2-7; D not resolved. There are 12 residues in the CDR3. Looked up from germline, CDR1 is SGHVS and CDR2 is FNYEAQ. Trimming took 1 base from V and 6 from J, leaving 7 bases between them. The CDR3 DNA is TGTGCCAGCAGCTTAGATGGAGTCGAGCAGTACTTC. Translated: CASSLDGVEQYF.

This clone was observed a handful of times. The V call is TRBV7-9, the J call TRBJ2-2; tentative D call: TRBD2 (6 bases). Germline CDR1 SEHNR, CDR2 FQNEAQ (reference sequence). This CDR3 comprises 16 residues. V was shortened by 5 bases and J by 1 base, with 14 bases between the two germline ends. The CDR3 is CASSLDGGVNTGELFF. The CDR3 nucleotides read TGTGCCAGCAGCCTGGATGGCGGGGTGAACACCGGGGAGCTGTTTTTT.

The sample holds one count of this clone. The rearrangement links TRBV9 to TRBJ1-6, with unresolved D. V shed 3 bases and J shed 10 bases, with 11 bases lying between them. Germline V gene lookup returns CDR1 SGDLS and CDR2 YYNGEE. This CDR3 contains 13 residues. The CDR3 spells CASSETPVSPLHF. As DNA, the CDR3 is TGTGCCAGCAGCGAAACGCCAGTGTCACCCCTCCACTTT. Variable domain in full (rest from reference TRBV9 and TRBJ1-6): DSGVTQTPKHLITATGQRVTLRCSPRSGDLSVYWYQQSLDQGLQFLIQYYNGEERAKGNILERFSAQQFPDLHSELNLSSLELGDSALYFCASSETPVSPLHFGNGTRLTVT.

The chain employs TRBV9 and TRBJ1-2, with a weak D call TRBD1 (5 bases). The V end was cut by 3 bases, the J end by 1 base, with 19 bases between. Germline CDR1 is SGDLS and CDR2 is YYNGEE. CDR3 size: 17 residues. CDR3 loop: CASSERDNRNFNYGYTF. The CDR3 DNA is TGTGCCAGCAGCGAACGAGATAACAGGAATTTTAACTATGGCTACACCTTC.

J is TRBJ2-3 and V is TRBV9, with 11 bases matching TRBD2. The ends lost 3 bases at V and 2 bases at J; junction bases unmatched: 5. The CDR3 length is 16 residues. The V gene's germline CDR1 is SGDLS and CDR2 YYNGEE. This chain's CDR3 is CASSGRLAGITDTQYF. The CDR3 DNA is TGTGCCAGCAGCGGCCGACTAGCGGGAATCACAGATACGCAGTATTTT.

CDR3 DNA: TGTGCCAGCAGCCTCGGGAGGGAGGATTCACCCCTCCACTTT. Its translation: CASSLGREDSPLHF. J is TRBJ1-6 and V is TRBV7-6; no reliable D call. The V end was cut by 5 bases, the J end by 8 bases, with 13 bases between. The CDR3 has 14 amino acids. Germline V gene data show CDR1 as SGHVS and CDR2 as FNYEAQ.